This T cell receptor beta chain emerged from a study of blood T cell repertoires in COVID-19. Study background: Collection of acute and convalescent COVID-19 samples took place in the United States, Italy and Spain. Nucleic acid was either cDNA or gDNA, and it came from T cells, B-cell-depleted T cells, or PBMCs.

Per germline, CDR1 SNHLY and CDR2 FYNNEI. This CDR3 comprises 15 residues. With 6 bases clipped from V and 5 bases from J, the junction kept 9 bases outside the gene matches. In the study's own analysis: Nucleated cell number was recorded as an estimate derived from reference gene primer amplification. Profiled with immunoSEQ multiplex PCR; TCRdb holds only in-frame clones, not every one. D and trimming were read from the DNA, whereas the V and J calls and clone size are those reported in that table. The repertoire holds 250,000 to 350,000 clones, with roughly 90% as singletons. This TCR was sampled from a woman aged 45-65 years who had recovered from COVID-19. The chain recombines TRBV2 with TRBJ2-2; 7 bases map to TRBD1. The sequenced sample was peripheral blood. The DNA of the CDR3 is TGTGCCAGCAGCCCTCAGACAGGGATGACCGGGGAGCTGTTTTTT. Translating it yields CASSPQTGMTGELFF.